This TCR beta chain emerged from a study of blood T cell repertoires in COVID-19. About the research overall: From the United States, Italy and Spain came samples of acute and convalescent COVID-19. T cells, B-cell-depleted T cells, or PBMCs supplied cDNA or gDNA.

The method was immunoSEQ multiplex PCR; TCRdb's version includes in-frame clones alone and lacks a portion of them. The data contain approximately 300,000 clones, 75% to 90% of them seen just once; the ten biggest clones take up 1.5% to 2%. The germline V gene encodes CDR1 LNHDA and CDR2 SQIVND (reference sequence). The V end was cut by 10 bases, the J end by 1 base, with 8 bases between. The CDR3 length is 13 residues. The V gene is TRBV19, the J gene TRBJ2-6; the D is unclear. The receptor's source is a woman aged 25 to 39 who had been exposed to COVID-19. Sequencing used PBMCs or T cells enriched from blood (not recorded which). CDR3 in amino acids: CATDSSGANVLTF. The CDR3 DNA follows: TGTGCCACCGACTCTTCTGGGGCCAACGTCCTGACTTTC.